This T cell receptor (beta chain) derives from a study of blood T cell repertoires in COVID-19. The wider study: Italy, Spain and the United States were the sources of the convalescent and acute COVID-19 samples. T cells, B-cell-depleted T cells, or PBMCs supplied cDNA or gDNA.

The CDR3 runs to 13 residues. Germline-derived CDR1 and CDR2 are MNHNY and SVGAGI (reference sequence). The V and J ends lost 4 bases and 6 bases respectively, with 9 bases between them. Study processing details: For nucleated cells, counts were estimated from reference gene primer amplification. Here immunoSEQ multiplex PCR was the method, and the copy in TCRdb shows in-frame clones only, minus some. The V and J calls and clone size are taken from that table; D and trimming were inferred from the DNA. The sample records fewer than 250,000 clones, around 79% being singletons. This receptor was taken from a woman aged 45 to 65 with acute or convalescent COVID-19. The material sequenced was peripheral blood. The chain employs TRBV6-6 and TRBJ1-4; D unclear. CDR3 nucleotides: TGTGCCAGCAGTTCGCGCGGGGATGAAAAACTGTTTTTT. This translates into CASSSRGDEKLFF.